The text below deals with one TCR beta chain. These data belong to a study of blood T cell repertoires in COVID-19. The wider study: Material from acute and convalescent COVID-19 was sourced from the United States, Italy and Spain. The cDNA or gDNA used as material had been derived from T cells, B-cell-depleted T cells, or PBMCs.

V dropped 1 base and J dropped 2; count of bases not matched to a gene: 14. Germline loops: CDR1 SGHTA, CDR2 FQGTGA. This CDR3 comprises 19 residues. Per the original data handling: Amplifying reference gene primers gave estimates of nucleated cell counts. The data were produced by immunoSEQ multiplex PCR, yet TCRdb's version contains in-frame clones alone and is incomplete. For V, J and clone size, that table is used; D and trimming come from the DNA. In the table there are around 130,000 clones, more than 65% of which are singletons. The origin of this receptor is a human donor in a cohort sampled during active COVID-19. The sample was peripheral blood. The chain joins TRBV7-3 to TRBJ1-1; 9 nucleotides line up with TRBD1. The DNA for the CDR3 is TGTGCCAGCAGCTTAAAGGACAGGGGTAAAATGGGGGATAACACTGAAGCTTTCTTT. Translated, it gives CASSLKDRGKMGDNTEAFF.